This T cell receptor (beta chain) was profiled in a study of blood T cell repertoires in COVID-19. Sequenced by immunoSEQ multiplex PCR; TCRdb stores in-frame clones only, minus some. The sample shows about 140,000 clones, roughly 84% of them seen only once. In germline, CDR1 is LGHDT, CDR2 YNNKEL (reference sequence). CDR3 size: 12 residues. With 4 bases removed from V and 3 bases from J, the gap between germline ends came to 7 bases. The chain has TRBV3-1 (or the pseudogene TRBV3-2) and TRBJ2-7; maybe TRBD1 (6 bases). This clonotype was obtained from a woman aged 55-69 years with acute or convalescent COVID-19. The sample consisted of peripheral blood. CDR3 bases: TGTGCCAGCAGCCGGGACATCTACGAGCAGTACTTC. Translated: CASSRDIYEQYF.